This paragraph reports one TCR beta chain. The time point: newly diagnosed GD, antithyroid drugs for less than 3 months. After RNA was extracted from PBMCs, the TCR library was made from it. Assembly of TCR beta libraries relied on iRepertoire HTBI primers together with Arm-PCR of CDR3 regions. MiXCR, run by TCRdb on the multiplex PCR reads, gives a single entry per CDR3 protein. The table has fewer than 400,000 distinct CDR3 sequences, 18% seen once. After removal of 2 bases from V and 0 bases from J, the junction contained 7 bases not matched to a gene. CDR1 is DFQATT, CDR2 SNEGSKA, per germline (reference sequence). The CDR3 has 16 amino acids. This specimen comes from a study of regulatory T cells in long-lasting Graves disease.

The TCR was taken from a female donor with Graves disease. The V call is TRBV20-1, the J call TRBJ2-3; TRBD2 aligns across 8 bases. The sample consisted of peripheral blood mononuclear cells (PBMCs), taken at new diagnosis, from a patient treated with antithyroid drugs. In DNA, the CDR3 is TGCAGTGCTAGACGACTAGCGCCGCAGAGCACAGATACGCAGTATTTT. It translates to CSARRLAPQSTDTQYF.